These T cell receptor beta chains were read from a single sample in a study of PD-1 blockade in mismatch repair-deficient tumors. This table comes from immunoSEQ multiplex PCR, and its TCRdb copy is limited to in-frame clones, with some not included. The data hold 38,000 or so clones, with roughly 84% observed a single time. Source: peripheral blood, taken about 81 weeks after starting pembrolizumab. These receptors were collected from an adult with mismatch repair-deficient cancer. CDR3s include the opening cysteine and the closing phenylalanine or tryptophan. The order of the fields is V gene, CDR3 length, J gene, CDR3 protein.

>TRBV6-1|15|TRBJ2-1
CASSEETSSYNEQFF
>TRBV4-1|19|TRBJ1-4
CASSQGGHHPPPTNEKLFF
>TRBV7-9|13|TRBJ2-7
CASSFVGNHEQYF
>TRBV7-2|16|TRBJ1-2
CASSLAPGQRDYGYTF
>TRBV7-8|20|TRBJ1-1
CASSFYRVGDHSNMNTEAFF
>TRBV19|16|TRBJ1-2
CATNPSAAGVFGGYTF
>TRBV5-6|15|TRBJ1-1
CASSLGMLMNTEAFF
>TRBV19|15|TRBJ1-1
CASSIGAGGDTEAFF
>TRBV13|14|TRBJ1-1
CASSLATGVPGAFF
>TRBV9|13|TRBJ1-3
CASSVGGGNTIYF
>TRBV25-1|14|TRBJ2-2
CARLPTSEPGELFF
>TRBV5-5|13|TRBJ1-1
CASSFGSSTEAFF
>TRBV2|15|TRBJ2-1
CASSEWDSSYNEQFF
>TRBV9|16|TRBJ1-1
CASSDFSVSMNTEAFF
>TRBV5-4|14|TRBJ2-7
CASSFGGGRREQYF
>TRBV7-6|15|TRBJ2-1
CASSLVGGGVDEQFF
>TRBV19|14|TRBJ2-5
CASSIVQGGETQYF
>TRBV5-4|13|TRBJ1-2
CASRSRDSYGYTF
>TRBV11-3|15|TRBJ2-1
CASSLEDTIGREQFF
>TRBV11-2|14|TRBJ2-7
CASSETSGLGEQYF
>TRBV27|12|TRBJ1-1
CASSLEGREAFF
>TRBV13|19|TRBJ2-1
CASSSQQGARDWKVNEQFF
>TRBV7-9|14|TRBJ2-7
CASRRTGITYEQYF